These 21 T cell receptor beta chains were all obtained from the same sample, sequenced in a study of cytomegalovirus exposure and HLA in healthy donors. The PCR used 60 Vbeta and 13 Jbeta primers. TCRdb keeps only in-frame clones here, not all; method: immunoSEQ multiplex PCR. The top ten hold under 8% of the sample, which has 160,000 or so clones, roughly 82% seen once. Material for sequencing was PBMCs. The source is a man aged 45-60 years in good health and CMV-seropositive.

The genes are TRBV5-1 and TRBJ1-1, with 11 bases that match TRBD1. This CDR3 is 15 amino acids long. Germline V gives CDR1 SGHRS, CDR2 YFSETQ. V shed 4 bases, J shed 4 bases, and the junction held 6 bases outside the gene matches. Written as DNA, the CDR3 is TGCGCCAGCAGCCCGGCAGGGACAGGGGGCACTGAAGCTTTCTTT. Its protein product is CASSPAGTGGTEAFF.

This rearrangement joins TRBV7-3 to TRBJ2-7, with 10 nucleotides matching TRBD1. Germline V gene lookup returns CDR1 SGHTA and CDR2 FQGTGA. Trimming at V came to 1 base and at J to 4 bases, leaving 4 bases not matched to a gene. The CDR3 runs to 15 residues. The CDR3 sequence: CASSLRGQGFYEQYV. The CDR3, as DNA: TGTGCCAGCAGCTTAAGGGGACAGGGGTTTTACGAGCAGTACGTC.

V gene TRBV4-2 combines with J gene TRBJ2-3; no clear D gene. Trimming shortened V by 1 base and J by 2 bases, and 7 bases separated the two germline ends. The CDR3 is made up of 14 amino acids. Germline V CDR1 and CDR2: LGHNA, YNFKEQ. This CDR3 is CASSQGDTTDTQYF. CDR3 DNA sequence: TGTGCCAGCAGCCAAGGCGACACCACAGATACGCAGTATTTT.

This clone was seen a handful of times. The chain couples TRBV7-9 to TRBJ2-2; TRBD1 matches 8 bases. This CDR3 has 18 residues. CDR1 is SEHNR and CDR2 is FQNEAQ in the germline V gene (reference sequence). J gave up 1 base and V 4 bases, and 11 bases lay outside the gene matches. CDR3 DNA sequence: TGTGCCAGCAGCTCCTCCGGCGGGACAGGCTTGAACACCGGGGAGCTGTTTTTT. Protein product: CASSSSGGTGLNTGELFF.

The chain employs TRBV5-4 and TRBJ1-2; a possible D gene is TRBD1 (5 bases). Germline V gives CDR1 SGHNT, CDR2 YYREEE (reference sequence). The V end was cut by 3 bases, the J end by 8 bases, with 14 bases between. The CDR3 is 13 residues long. The CDR3 region is CASSSGGPKGYTF. The CDR3 coding sequence is TGTGCCAGCAGCTCGGGGGGTCCTAAGGGCTACACCTTC.

This clone was seen more than once but under ten times. V gene TRBV18 combines with J gene TRBJ1-1; the match to TRBD1 covers 7 bases. Germline CDR1 reads KGHSH; CDR2 reads LQKENI. The CDR3 runs 15 residues. V shed 0 bases, J shed 1 base, and the junction held 2 bases outside the gene matches. In DNA form, the CDR3 reads TGTGCCAGCTCACCACCGAAGGGGGCGAACACTGAAGCTTTCTTT. Its translation: CASSPPKGANTEAFF.

The chain combines TRBV5-1 with TRBJ2-7, with TRBD2 matching 11 bases. In germline, CDR1 is SGHRS, CDR2 YFSETQ. This CDR3 is 17 amino acids long. V was clipped by 3 bases and J by 4 bases; unmatched bases: 12. CDR3 loop: CASSSLGLAGGRYEQYF. The CDR3 DNA follows: TGCGCCAGCAGCTCTTTGGGTCTAGCGGGGGGAAGATACGAGCAGTACTTC.

CDR3 DNA: TGTGCCAGCAGCTTAGATCTAGCGGGGGGGCCGAGCTCCTACAATGAGCAGTTCTTC. Its translation is CASSLDLAGGPSSYNEQFF. The V gene is TRBV11-2, the J gene TRBJ2-1; 12 positions match TRBD2. Germline CDR1 reads SGHAT; CDR2 reads FQNNGV. The CDR3 contains 19 residues. V gave up 0 bases and J gave up 0 bases; unmatched junction bases: 6.

The chain links TRBV28 to TRBJ1-4, with D possibly matching TRBD1 (6 bases). The CDR3 has 17 residues. Germline loops: CDR1 MDHEN, CDR2 SYDVKM. The ends were cut back, 2 bases at V and 0 bases at J, with 13 bases in the middle. Here the CDR3 reads CASSLRRGAATNEKLFF. The DNA of the CDR3 is TGTGCCAGCAGTTTACGCAGGGGAGCTGCAACTAATGAAAAACTGTTTTTT.

The gene calls are TRBV5-1 and TRBJ2-5, with 7 positions matching TRBD1. The CDR3 has 16 residues. The germline V gene encodes CDR1 SGHRS and CDR2 YFSETQ. The trim removed 4 bases at V and 3 bases at J, leaving 12 bases unmatched. The CDR3 sequence: CASSEGTVRFEETQYF. The CDR3 DNA reads as TGCGCCAGCAGCGAAGGGACAGTCCGATTCGAAGAGACCCAGTACTTC.

The J gene is TRBJ1-2, the V gene TRBV6-5; D is possibly TRBD1 (5 bases). This CDR3 is 15 amino acids long. V gave up 5 bases and J gave up 2 bases, with 15 bases separating them. Germline V gene sequence: CDR1 MNHEY, CDR2 SVGAGI. In DNA form, the CDR3 reads TGTGCCAGCAGTACCGGCCGGGGGATAAACTATGGCTACACCTTC. This codes for CASSTGRGINYGYTF.

This clone was seen more than once but under ten times. The chain joins TRBV6-1 to TRBJ1-2, with 7 bases fitting TRBD1. J lost 8 bases, V lost 6 bases, and 15 bases had no gene match. The CDR3 contains 15 residues. Germline V gives CDR1 MNHNS, CDR2 SASEGT. CDR3 residues: CASSWEARGVMGYTF. Written as DNA, the CDR3 is TGTGCCAGCAGCTGGGAGGCCAGGGGGGTTATGGGCTACACCTTC.

The chain has TRBV27 and TRBJ1-2; 7 bases map to TRBD1. Germline CDR1 and CDR2: MNHEY and SMNVEV (reference sequence). Trimming took 8 bases from V and 6 from J; bases not matched to a gene: 12. The CDR3 totals 14 residues. As DNA, the CDR3 is TGTGCCAGCCAACCAAGGGGGCGCTTAAATGGCTACACCTTC. Amino acids: CASQPRGRLNGYTF.

This chain joins TRBV5-4 and TRBJ2-2, with D possibly matching TRBD2 (7 bases). Trimming stripped 4 bases from V and 4 bases from J, with 14 bases between. This CDR3 is 15 amino acids long. Germline V lookup: CDR1 SGHNT, CDR2 YYREEE (reference sequence). CDR3 in amino acids: CASSPEGGRTGELFF. The CDR3 DNA follows: TGTGCCAGCAGCCCGGAGGGGGGGCGCACCGGGGAGCTGTTTTTT.

V gene TRBV7-9 combines with J gene TRBJ2-1, with D tentatively TRBD2 (7 bases). CDR3 length: 13 residues. From germline, CDR1 is SEHNR and CDR2 FQNEAQ (reference sequence). Trimming left V 4 bases short and J 6 bases short, with 10 bases between. The CDR3 coding sequence is TGTGCCAGCAGCTACGGGGGGCGCAATGAGCAGTTCTTC. Its translation: CASSYGGRNEQFF.

The chain uses TRBV7-3 and TRBJ2-2; 8 bases line up with TRBD1. V lost 5 bases, J lost 2 bases, and 4 bases stayed unmatched. Germline V gene lookup returns CDR1 SGHTA and CDR2 FQGTGA. The CDR3 totals 15 residues. CDR3 region: CASSLDRVNTGELFF. The CDR3 region has the DNA TGTGCCAGCAGCCTGGACAGGGTTAACACCGGGGAGCTGTTTTTT.

The chain uses TRBV7-9 and TRBJ1-3; 11 nucleotides agree with TRBD1. The CDR3 consists of 16 residues. With 2 bases clipped from V and 7 bases from J, the junction kept 7 bases outside the gene matches. The germline V gene has CDR1 SEHNR and CDR2 FQNEAQ (reference sequence). The CDR3 coding sequence is TGTGCCAGCAGCTTATCTGACCGGGACAGGGGGAACACCATATATTTT. It yields the protein CASSLSDRDRGNTIYF.

This clone was detected a few times. The chain links TRBV5-4 to TRBJ1-2; no reliable D call. The CDR3 totals 18 residues. From germline, CDR1 is SGHNT and CDR2 YYREEE (reference sequence). The ends were cut back, 2 bases at V and 4 bases at J, with 24 bases in the middle. As DNA, the CDR3 is TGTGCCAGCAGCTTCTTCAGATCCGACCCCCCGAGGCCCTATGGCTACACCTTC. Its protein product is CASSFFRSDPPRPYGYTF.

The chain has TRBV5-1 and TRBJ2-3, with no clear D. CDR3 length equals 13 residues. V lost 4 bases and J lost 9, with 15 bases in between. Looked up from germline, CDR1 is SGHRS and CDR2 is YFSETQ. CDR3 DNA sequence: TGCGCCAGCAGCCCCCCTCCTAGTGACACGCAGTATTTT. Its translation: CASSPPPSDTQYF.

The genes are TRBV27 and TRBJ2-2; D not resolved. Per germline, CDR1 MNHEY and CDR2 SMNVEV (reference sequence). V lost 3 bases to trimming and J lost 1 base, with 6 bases between them. This CDR3 contains 14 residues. The CDR3, as DNA: TGTGCCAGCAGTTTGGGCGAGAACACCGGGGAGCTGTTTTTT. Protein sequence: CASSLGENTGELFF.

The chain employs TRBV6-5 and TRBJ1-1, with D tentatively TRBD1 (5 bases). The CDR3 is made up of 13 amino acids. With 8 bases removed from V and 6 bases from J, the gap between germline ends came to 16 bases. The germline gives CDR1 MNHEY, CDR2 SVGAGI. For the CDR3, the DNA is TGTGCCAGCCTCCCGTCGGGGGTCGCTGAAGCTTTCTTT. It translates to CASLPSGVAEAFF.